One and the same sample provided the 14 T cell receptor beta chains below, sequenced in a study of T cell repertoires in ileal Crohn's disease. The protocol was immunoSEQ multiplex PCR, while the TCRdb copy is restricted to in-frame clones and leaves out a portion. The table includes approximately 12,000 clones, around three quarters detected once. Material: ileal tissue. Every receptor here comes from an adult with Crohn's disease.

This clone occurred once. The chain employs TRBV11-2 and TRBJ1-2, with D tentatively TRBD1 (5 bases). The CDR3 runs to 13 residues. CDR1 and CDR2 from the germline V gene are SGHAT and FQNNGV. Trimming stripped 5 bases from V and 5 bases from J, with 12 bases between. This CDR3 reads CASSPMTAYGYTF. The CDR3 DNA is TGTGCCAGCAGCCCCATGACAGCTTATGGCTACACCTTC.

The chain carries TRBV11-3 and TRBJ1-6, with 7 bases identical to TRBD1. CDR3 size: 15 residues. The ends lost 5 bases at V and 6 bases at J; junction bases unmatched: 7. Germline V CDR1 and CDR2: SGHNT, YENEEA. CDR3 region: CASSPNRGGNSPLHF. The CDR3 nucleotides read TGTGCCAGCAGCCCTAACAGGGGCGGTAATTCACCCCTCCACTTT.

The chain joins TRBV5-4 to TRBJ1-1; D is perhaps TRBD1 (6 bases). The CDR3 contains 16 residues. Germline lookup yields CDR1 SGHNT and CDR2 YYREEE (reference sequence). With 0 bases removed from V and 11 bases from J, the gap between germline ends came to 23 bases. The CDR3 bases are TGTGCCAGCAGCTTGGGACAGGATTTTTTAATAATCGATGCTTTCTTT. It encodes CASSLGQDFLIIDAFF.

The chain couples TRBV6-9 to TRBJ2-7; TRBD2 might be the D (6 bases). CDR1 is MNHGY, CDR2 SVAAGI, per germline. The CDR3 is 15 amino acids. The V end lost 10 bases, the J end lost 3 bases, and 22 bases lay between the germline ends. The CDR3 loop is CAMQDYSPLDYEQYF. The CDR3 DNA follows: TGTGCCATGCAGGACTACAGCCCCCTCGACTACGAGCAGTACTTC.

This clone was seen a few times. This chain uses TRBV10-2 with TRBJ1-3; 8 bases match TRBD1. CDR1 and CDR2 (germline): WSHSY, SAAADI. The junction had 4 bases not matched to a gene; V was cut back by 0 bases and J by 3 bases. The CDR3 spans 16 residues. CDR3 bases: TGCGCCAGCAGTGAGTCGGGGACAGGCGGTGGAAACACCATATATTTT. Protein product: CASSESGTGGGNTIYF.

Here the CDR3 DNA reads TGTGCCACCCAGGGAGGCACTGAAGCTTTCTTT. Residues: CATQGGTEAFF. This chain links TRBV6-5 with TRBJ1-1; a possible D gene is TRBD1 (5 bases). This CDR3 contains 11 residues. Germline V gene lookup returns CDR1 MNHEY and CDR2 SVGAGI. V was cut by 10 bases and J by 4 bases, with 10 bases left in between.

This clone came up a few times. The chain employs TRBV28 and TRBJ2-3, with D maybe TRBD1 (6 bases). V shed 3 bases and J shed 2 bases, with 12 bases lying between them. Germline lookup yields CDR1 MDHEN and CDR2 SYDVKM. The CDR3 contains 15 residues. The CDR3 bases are TGTGCCAGCAGTTTTCGTGAGGGGGTCACAGATACGCAGTATTTT. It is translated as CASSFREGVTDTQYF.

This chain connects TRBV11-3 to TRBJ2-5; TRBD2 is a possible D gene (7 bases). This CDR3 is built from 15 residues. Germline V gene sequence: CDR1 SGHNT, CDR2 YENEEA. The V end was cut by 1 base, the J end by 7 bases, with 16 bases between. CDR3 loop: CASSLVKGGYGTQYF. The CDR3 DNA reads TGTGCCAGCAGCTTAGTGAAGGGGGGGTATGGGACCCAGTACTTC.

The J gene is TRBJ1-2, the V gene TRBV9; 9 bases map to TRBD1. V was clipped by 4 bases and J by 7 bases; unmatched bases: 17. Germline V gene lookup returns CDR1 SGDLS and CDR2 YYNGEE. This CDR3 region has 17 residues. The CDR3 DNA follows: TGTGCCAGCAGCCCCCCCGGGGGTACAGGGGGCGCGTCTGGCTACACCTTC. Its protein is CASSPPGGTGGASGYTF. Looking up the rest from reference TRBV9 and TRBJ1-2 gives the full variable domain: DSGVTQTPKHLITATGQRVTLRCSPRSGDLSVYWYQQSLDQGLQFLIQYYNGEERAKGNILERFSAQQFPDLHSELNLSSLELGDSALYFCASSPPGGTGGASGYTFGSGTRLTVV.

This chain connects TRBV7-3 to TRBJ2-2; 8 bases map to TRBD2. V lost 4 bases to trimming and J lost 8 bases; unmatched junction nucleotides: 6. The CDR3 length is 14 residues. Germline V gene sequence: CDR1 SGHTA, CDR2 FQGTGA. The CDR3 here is CASSSGSGGGELFF. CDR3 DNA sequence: TGTGCCAGCAGCTCCGGGAGCGGGGGTGGGGAGCTGTTTTTT.

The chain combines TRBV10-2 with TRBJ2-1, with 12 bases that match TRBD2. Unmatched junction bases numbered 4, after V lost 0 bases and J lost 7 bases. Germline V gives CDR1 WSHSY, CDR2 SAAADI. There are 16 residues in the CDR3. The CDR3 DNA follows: TGCGCCAGCAGTGAGTCGCTAGCGGGGGGGATAAATGAGCAGTTCTTC. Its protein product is CASSESLAGGINEQFF.

The CDR3 DNA reads as TGTGCCAGCAGCCCCTTTTCGGGAGGCTACACCTTC. Amino acids: CASSPFSGGYTF. This chain connects TRBV11-3 to TRBJ1-2; D ambiguous. The germline gives CDR1 SGHNT, CDR2 YENEEA. There are 12 residues in the CDR3. V dropped 5 bases and J dropped 8 bases, with 12 bases sitting between them.

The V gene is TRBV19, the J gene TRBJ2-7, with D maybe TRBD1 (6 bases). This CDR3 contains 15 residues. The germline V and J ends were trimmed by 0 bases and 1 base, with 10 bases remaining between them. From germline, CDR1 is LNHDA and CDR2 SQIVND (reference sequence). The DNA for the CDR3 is TGTGCCAGTAGTATAGATGGGGGACAATCCTACGAGCAGTACTTC. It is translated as CASSIDGGQSYEQYF.

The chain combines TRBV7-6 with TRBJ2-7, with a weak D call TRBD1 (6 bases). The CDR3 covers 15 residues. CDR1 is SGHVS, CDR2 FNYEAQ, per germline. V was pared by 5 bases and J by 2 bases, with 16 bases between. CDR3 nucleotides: TGTGCCAGCAGCCCCACTCCGTGGACAGCCTACGAGCAGTACTTC. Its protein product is CASSPTPWTAYEQYF.